The source of this T cell receptor beta chain is a study of monozygotic twins with inflammatory bowel disease. There are 15 residues in the CDR3. Germline V gene sequence: CDR1 LGHDT, CDR2 YNNKEL (reference sequence). Comments on this clonotype: The antigen remains unidentified.

General study findings and limits: Lower TCRbeta diversity (inverse Simpson) was seen in IBD patients than in healthy co-twins.

The quantity of total RNA per TCR library was around 3.5 ug. TCRdb reanalyzed the 5' RACE reads, giving one entry per CDR3 protein sequence and no DNA. The sample spans some 400,000 distinct CDR3 sequences; the ten largest clones claim 2.4%. This sequence was found in a human donor with ulcerative colitis or Crohn's disease, or a healthy co-twin of an affected twin (not recorded which). The genes are TRBV3-1 and TRBJ2-3. What was sequenced was blood. The chain's CDR3 is CASSQGELFTDTQYF.